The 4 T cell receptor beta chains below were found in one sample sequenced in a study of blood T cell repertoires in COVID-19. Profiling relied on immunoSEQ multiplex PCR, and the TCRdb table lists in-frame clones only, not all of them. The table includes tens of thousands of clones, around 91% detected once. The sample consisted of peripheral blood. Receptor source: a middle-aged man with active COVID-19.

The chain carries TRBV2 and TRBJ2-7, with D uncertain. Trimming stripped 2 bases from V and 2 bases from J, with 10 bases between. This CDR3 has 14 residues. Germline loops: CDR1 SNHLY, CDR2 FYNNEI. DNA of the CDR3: TGTGCCAGCAGTGAATGGTGGGCGACCTACGAGCAGTACTTC. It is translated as CASSEWWATYEQYF.

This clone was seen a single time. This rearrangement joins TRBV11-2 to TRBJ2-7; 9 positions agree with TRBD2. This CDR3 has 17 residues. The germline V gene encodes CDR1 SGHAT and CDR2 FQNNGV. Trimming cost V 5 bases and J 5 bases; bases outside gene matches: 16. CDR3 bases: TGTGCCAGCAGCCACCCAGGTCCACCCGGGACTAGCAACGAGCAGTACTTC. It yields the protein CASSHPGPPGTSNEQYF.

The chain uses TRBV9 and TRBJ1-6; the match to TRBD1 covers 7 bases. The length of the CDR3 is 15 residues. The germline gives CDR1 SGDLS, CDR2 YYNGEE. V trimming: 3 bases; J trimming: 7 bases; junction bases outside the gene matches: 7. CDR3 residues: CASSATGTANSPLHF. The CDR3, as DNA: TGTGCCAGCAGCGCCACCGGGACAGCAAATTCACCCCTCCACTTT.

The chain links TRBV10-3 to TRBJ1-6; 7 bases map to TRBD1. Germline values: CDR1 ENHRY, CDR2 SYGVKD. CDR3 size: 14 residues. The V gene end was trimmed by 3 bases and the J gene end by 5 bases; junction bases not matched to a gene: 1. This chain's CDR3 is CAISDGTDNSPLHF. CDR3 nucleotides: TGTGCCATCAGTGACGGGACAGATAATTCACCCCTCCACTTT.